The rows below give T cell receptor beta chains drawn from one sample of a study of CD4 T cells in relation to SARS-CoV-2 and coronaviruses. Antigens for these TCRs are unknown. The data were produced by immunoSEQ multiplex PCR, yet TCRdb's version contains in-frame clones alone and is incomplete. The sample consists of more than 25,000 clones, around two thirds of them appearing once. The sequenced sample consisted of CD4+ T cells from PBMCs, cultured in vitro. These receptors all stem from a human donor in good health. Each CDR3 is given with its conserved first and last residue. The order of the fields is clone size, J gene, D gene, V gene, CDR3 protein, CDR3 DNA. The D gene is left open where the match is weak. A row's size may be missing; if present it is once, few, many or a size class.

clone_size: few; j_call: TRBJ2-2; d_call: TRBD2; v_call: TRBV3-1/TRBV3-2; cdr3_aa: CASSQVSGLALNTGELFF; cdr3_nt: TGTGCCAGCAGCCAAGTATCGGGACTAGCGTTGAACACCGGGGAGCTGTTTTTT
clone_size: .; j_call: TRBJ2-3; d_call: TRBD2; v_call: TRBV5-4; cdr3_aa: CASSFGAGGTTDTQYF; cdr3_nt: TGTGCCAGCAGCTTCGGAGCGGGAGGGACCACAGATACGCAGTATTTT
clone_size: .; j_call: TRBJ2-7; d_call: .; v_call: TRBV30; cdr3_aa: CAWSVVVGAGQYF; cdr3_nt: TGTGCCTGGAGTGTCGTCGTTGGGGCGGGGCAGTACTTC
clone_size: .; j_call: TRBJ1-5; d_call: .; v_call: TRBV6-1; cdr3_aa: CASSDQRRANQPQHF; cdr3_nt: TGTGCCAGCAGTGATCAACGGAGGGCCAATCAGCCCCAGCATTTT
clone_size: few; j_call: TRBJ1-4; d_call: .; v_call: TRBV28; cdr3_aa: CASSPSSEFEKLFF; cdr3_nt: TGTGCCAGCAGTCCCTCGTCGGAGTTTGAAAAACTGTTTTTT
clone_size: few; j_call: TRBJ1-3; d_call: .; v_call: TRBV7-9; cdr3_aa: CASSPYPTTGRAEGNTIYF; cdr3_nt: TGTGCCAGCAGCCCGTACCCGACCACAGGCCGGGCGGAGGGAAACACCATATATTTT
clone_size: few; j_call: TRBJ2-7; d_call: .; v_call: TRBV7-2; cdr3_aa: CASSPEPRASYEQYF; cdr3_nt: TGTGCCAGCAGCCCCGAGCCAAGAGCCTCCTACGAGCAGTACTTC
clone_size: .; j_call: TRBJ2-1; d_call: TRBD1; v_call: TRBV4-3; cdr3_aa: CASSQDPGTGSYNEQFF; cdr3_nt: TGCGCCAGCAGCCAAGACCCCGGGACAGGGTCGTACAATGAGCAGTTCTTC
clone_size: .; j_call: TRBJ1-6; d_call: TRBD1; v_call: TRBV19; cdr3_aa: CASSSRDRGLGRNSPLHF; cdr3_nt: TGTGCCAGTAGTTCCCGGGACAGGGGGCTAGGACGTAATTCACCCCTCCACTTT
clone_size: .; j_call: TRBJ1-3; d_call: TRBD1; v_call: TRBV3-1/TRBV3-2; cdr3_aa: CASSPQGADITGNTIYF; cdr3_nt: TGTGCCAGCAGCCCACAGGGGGCGGACATTACGGGAAACACCATATATTTT
clone_size: .; j_call: TRBJ2-3; d_call: TRBD2; v_call: TRBV6-5; cdr3_aa: CASSGAGGNEDTQYF; cdr3_nt: TGTGCCAGCAGCGGTGCCGGGGGGAACGAAGATACGCAGTATTTT
clone_size: .; j_call: TRBJ1-6; d_call: .; v_call: TRBV6-4; cdr3_aa: CASSYRVSSPLHF; cdr3_nt: TGTGCCAGCAGTTACAGGGTCAGTTCACCCCTCCACTTT
clone_size: few; j_call: TRBJ2-1; d_call: .; v_call: TRBV20-1; cdr3_aa: CSASLWGNEQFF; cdr3_nt: TGCAGTGCTAGTCTATGGGGAAATGAGCAGTTCTTC
clone_size: .; j_call: TRBJ1-1; d_call: .; v_call: TRBV30; cdr3_aa: CAWSVPEMNTEAFF; cdr3_nt: TGTGCCTGGAGTGTACCGGAGATGAACACTGAAGCTTTCTTT
clone_size: .; j_call: TRBJ1-5; d_call: .; v_call: TRBV5-1; cdr3_aa: CASSLTGTVNQPQHF; cdr3_nt: TGCGCCAGCAGCTTGACCGGGACGGTTAATCAGCCCCAGCATTTT
clone_size: .; j_call: TRBJ2-1; d_call: TRBD2; v_call: TRBV6-5; cdr3_aa: CASSYQRGGYNEQFF; cdr3_nt: TGTGCCAGCAGTTACCAGCGGGGGGGATACAATGAGCAGTTCTTC
clone_size: .; j_call: TRBJ2-7; d_call: .; v_call: TRBV12-2; cdr3_aa: CASRLDRGPYEQYF; cdr3_nt: TGTGCAAGTCGCCTAGACAGGGGGCCCTACGAGCAGTACTTC
clone_size: few; j_call: TRBJ2-4; d_call: .; v_call: TRBV7-2; cdr3_aa: CASSLNPTVKNIQYF; cdr3_nt: TGTGCCAGCAGCTTAAATCCCACGGTCAAAAACATTCAGTACTTC
clone_size: .; j_call: TRBJ2-7; d_call: .; v_call: TRBV19; cdr3_aa: CASSMTGSSYEQYF; cdr3_nt: TGTGCCAGTAGTATGACAGGTTCATCCTACGAGCAGTACTTC
clone_size: few; j_call: TRBJ1-6; d_call: .; v_call: TRBV6-6; cdr3_aa: CASSYRGGFDSPLHF; cdr3_nt: TGTGCCAGCAGTTACCGGGGGGGGTTCGATTCACCCCTCCACTTT
clone_size: once; j_call: TRBJ1-1; d_call: TRBD1; v_call: TRBV5-5; cdr3_aa: CASSYTSTGVNTEAFF; cdr3_nt: TGTGCCAGCAGTTATACCTCGACAGGGGTGAACACTGAAGCTTTCTTT
clone_size: .; j_call: TRBJ2-2; d_call: .; v_call: TRBV5-4; cdr3_aa: CASSPAGGGGGGNTGELFF; cdr3_nt: TGTGCCAGCAGCCCCGCAGGAGGGGGCGGAGGGGGAAACACCGGGGAGCTGTTTTTT
clone_size: .; j_call: TRBJ2-3; d_call: .; v_call: TRBV29-1; cdr3_aa: CSVVEGPDTQYF; cdr3_nt: TGCAGCGTTGTAGAGGGGCCGGATACGCAGTATTTT
clone_size: few; j_call: TRBJ1-4; d_call: .; v_call: TRBV7-9; cdr3_aa: CASSIAGSGEKLFF; cdr3_nt: TGTGCCAGCAGTATTGCAGGGAGCGGTGAAAAACTGTTTTTT
clone_size: once; j_call: TRBJ2-7; d_call: .; v_call: TRBV19; cdr3_aa: CASRQEAWLNEQYF; cdr3_nt: TGTGCCAGCAGACAGGAGGCCTGGTTGAACGAGCAGTACTTC
clone_size: .; j_call: TRBJ1-2; d_call: .; v_call: TRBV19; cdr3_aa: CASSPDSANYGYTF; cdr3_nt: TGTGCCAGTAGCCCTGACAGTGCTAACTATGGCTACACCTTC
clone_size: once; j_call: TRBJ1-1; d_call: TRBD1; v_call: TRBV5-1; cdr3_aa: CASSLAPGQGVNTEAFF; cdr3_nt: TGCGCCAGCAGCTTGGCCCCGGGACAGGGGGTAAACACTGAAGCTTTCTTT
clone_size: .; j_call: TRBJ1-2; d_call: .; v_call: TRBV4-3; cdr3_aa: CASSPDLWSGTGGYTF; cdr3_nt: TGCGCCAGCAGTCCGGACCTCTGGAGCGGAACTGGGGGCTACACCTTC
clone_size: once; j_call: TRBJ2-6; d_call: .; v_call: TRBV19; cdr3_aa: CASSGYLNSGANVLTF; cdr3_nt: TGTGCCAGTAGTGGATACCTGAACTCTGGGGCCAACGTCCTGACTTTC
clone_size: few; j_call: TRBJ1-1; d_call: .; v_call: TRBV3-1/TRBV3-2; cdr3_aa: CASSSRGTEAFF; cdr3_nt: TGTGCCAGCAGCAGTAGGGGGACTGAAGCTTTCTTT
clone_size: .; j_call: TRBJ2-3; d_call: TRBD1; v_call: TRBV11-3; cdr3_aa: CASSEGQGGTDTQYF; cdr3_nt: TGTGCCAGCAGCGAGGGACAGGGGGGCACAGATACGCAGTATTTT
clone_size: .; j_call: TRBJ1-4; d_call: TRBD1; v_call: TRBV5-8; cdr3_aa: CASSLRGPTNEKLFF; cdr3_nt: TGTGCCAGCAGCTTAAGGGGGCCAACTAATGAAAAACTGTTTTTT
clone_size: .; j_call: TRBJ1-4; d_call: .; v_call: TRBV29-1; cdr3_aa: CSVTRATNEKLFF; cdr3_nt: TGCAGCGTTACCAGAGCAACTAATGAAAAACTGTTTTTT
clone_size: .; j_call: TRBJ2-5; d_call: TRBD1; v_call: TRBV7-9; cdr3_aa: CASSAPGQGMETQYF; cdr3_nt: TGTGCCAGCAGCGCCCCGGGACAGGGGATGGAGACCCAGTACTTC
clone_size: .; j_call: TRBJ1-2; d_call: TRBD1; v_call: TRBV4-1; cdr3_aa: CASSRDRVFEGYTF; cdr3_nt: TGCGCCAGCAGCCGGGACAGGGTTTTCGAAGGCTACACCTTC
clone_size: .; j_call: TRBJ2-5; d_call: TRBD2; v_call: TRBV9; cdr3_aa: CASSVRGSGEFVETQYF; cdr3_nt: TGTGCCAGCAGCGTTCGTGGGAGCGGGGAATTTGTCGAGACCCAGTACTTC
clone_size: .; j_call: TRBJ2-5; d_call: TRBD2; v_call: TRBV7-6; cdr3_aa: CASSLTTSGGAPETQYF; cdr3_nt: TGTGCCAGCAGCTTAACCACTAGCGGGGGGGCCCCAGAGACCCAGTACTTC
clone_size: .; j_call: TRBJ1-4; d_call: TRBD1; v_call: TRBV6-1; cdr3_aa: CASSEDRGQNEKLFF; cdr3_nt: TGTGCCAGCAGTGAGGACAGGGGGCAGAATGAAAAACTGTTTTTT
clone_size: few; j_call: TRBJ1-1; d_call: .; v_call: TRBV5-6; cdr3_aa: CASSFRGRNTEAFF; cdr3_nt: TGTGCCAGCAGCTTCAGGGGAAGGAACACTGAAGCTTTCTTT
clone_size: .; j_call: TRBJ2-1; d_call: TRBD2; v_call: TRBV2; cdr3_aa: CASSELGRGGYEQFF; cdr3_nt: TGTGCCAGCAGTGAATTGGGGCGGGGGGGCTATGAGCAGTTCTTC
clone_size: .; j_call: TRBJ1-1; d_call: TRBD1; v_call: TRBV10-3; cdr3_aa: CAIRTGGADEAFF; cdr3_nt: TGTGCCATCAGGACAGGGGGCGCGGATGAAGCTTTCTTT
clone_size: few; j_call: TRBJ2-7; d_call: .; v_call: TRBV7-9; cdr3_aa: CASGRTLEFHF; cdr3_nt: TGTGCCAGCGGTCGGACATTGGAATTTCACTTC
clone_size: .; j_call: TRBJ2-1; d_call: TRBD2; v_call: TRBV4-3; cdr3_aa: CASSQDWAGGSHNEQFF; cdr3_nt: TGCGCCAGCAGCCAAGATTGGGCGGGAGGATCCCACAATGAGCAGTTCTTC
clone_size: .; j_call: TRBJ1-4; d_call: .; v_call: TRBV5-1; cdr3_aa: CASSSSTDTKRNEKLFF; cdr3_nt: TGCGCCAGCAGCTCATCGACGGATACTAAAAGGAATGAAAAACTGTTTTTT
clone_size: .; j_call: TRBJ2-4; d_call: .; v_call: TRBV5-1; cdr3_aa: CASSSDSAKNIQYF; cdr3_nt: TGCGCCAGCAGCTCGGACAGTGCCAAAAACATTCAGTACTTC
clone_size: .; j_call: TRBJ2-5; d_call: TRBD1; v_call: TRBV5-1; cdr3_aa: CASSGGTGGETQYF; cdr3_nt: TGCGCCAGCAGCGGCGGGACAGGGGGCGAGACCCAGTACTTC
clone_size: .; j_call: TRBJ1-1; d_call: .; v_call: TRBV5-1; cdr3_aa: CASSLGRDGEAFF; cdr3_nt: TGCGCCAGCAGCTTGGGCAGGGACGGTGAAGCTTTCTTT
clone_size: .; j_call: TRBJ2-7; d_call: .; v_call: TRBV19; cdr3_aa: CASSIIHTGYYEQYF; cdr3_nt: TGTGCCAGTAGTATCATCCACACAGGTTACTACGAGCAGTACTTC
clone_size: once; j_call: TRBJ1-1; d_call: .; v_call: TRBV10-3; cdr3_aa: CAISESGGYTEAFF; cdr3_nt: TGTGCCATCAGTGAGTCGGGGGGCTACACTGAAGCTTTCTTT
clone_size: .; j_call: TRBJ1-2; d_call: TRBD1; v_call: TRBV2; cdr3_aa: CASSERGRDRLNGYTF; cdr3_nt: TGTGCCAGCAGTGAAAGGGGGAGGGACAGATTAAATGGCTACACCTTC